These T cell receptor beta chains were read from a single sample in a study of blood T cell repertoires in COVID-19. Sequenced by immunoSEQ multiplex PCR; TCRdb stores in-frame clones only, minus some. The sample includes a few hundred thousand clones, about 85% seen only once; the top ten take 18%. The sample comprised PBMCs or T cells enriched from blood (not recorded which). The receptor source for this set is a man aged 40-55 years who had recovered from COVID-19. CDR3s include the opening cysteine and the closing phenylalanine or tryptophan. A D gene is named only where the DNA matches it firmly. Expanded clones get a size class; other rows say once, few or many, or leave the size out.

D	V	size	J	DNA	CDR3
NA	TRBV6-5	NA	TRBJ2-2	TGTGCCAGCATGATAACAGGGCGGACCGGGGAGCTGTTTTTT	CASMITGRTGELFF
TRBD1	TRBV15	NA	TRBJ1-3	TGTGCCAGCGCTGAAGGACAGGGGAACTCTGGAAACACCATATATTTT	CASAEGQGNSGNTIYF
NA	TRBV2	NA	TRBJ2-4	TGTGCCAGCATGTCACTAGCCAAAAACATTCAGTACTTC	CASMSLAKNIQYF
NA	TRBV28	NA	TRBJ2-5	TGTGCCAGCAGTTTTGGGGACACGTGGGGGAGAGAGACCCAGTACTTC	CASSFGDTWGRETQYF
NA	TRBV5-8	once	TRBJ2-7	TGTGCCAGCAGCTTCAATATTGGGGACGGAGGGATATCCTACGAGCAGTACTTC	CASSFNIGDGGISYEQYF
NA	TRBV28	NA	TRBJ1-2	TGTGCCAGCAGTTTATTTAGTGGCTACACCTTC	CASSLFSGYTF
TRBD1	TRBV15	NA	TRBJ2-7	TGTGCCACCAGCAAAACAGGGGCGCTCGTGAACGAGCAGTACTTC	CATSKTGALVNEQYF
NA	TRBV11-1	NA	TRBJ2-2	TGTGCCAGCAGCTTATCCCCAGGGCCCGGGGAGCTGTTTTTT	CASSLSPGPGELFF
TRBD2	TRBV2	NA	TRBJ2-3	TGTGCCAGCAGTGTAGTGGCGGGAGGACCCACAGATACGCAGTATTTT	CASSVVAGGPTDTQYF
TRBD2	TRBV7-6	NA	TRBJ2-3	TGTGCCAGCAGCTTATCGAGCGGGAGTAGGGATACGCAGTATTTT	CASSLSSGSRDTQYF
TRBD1	TRBV6-2/TRBV6-3	NA	TRBJ1-5	TGTGCCAGCAGTTTTTCGATTCAATACCGGGACAGGGCGAATCAGCCCCAGCATTTT	CASSFSIQYRDRANQPQHF
TRBD1	TRBV7-9	NA	TRBJ1-5	TGTGCCAGCAGGGCGGGGACAGGGGTTCAGCCCCAGCATTTT	CASRAGTGVQPQHF
TRBD2	TRBV19	NA	TRBJ2-1	TGTGCCAGCGCCCCGACTAGCGGTTACAATGAGCAGTTCTTC	CASAPTSGYNEQFF
TRBD1	TRBV3-1/TRBV3-2	NA	TRBJ1-1	TGTGCCAGCAGCCTGGGACAGGGCCAAGCTTTCTTT	CASSLGQGQAFF
TRBD1	TRBV24-1	NA	TRBJ2-7	TGTGCCACCAGTAAAGGCCAGGGGGCAAACTACGAGCAGTACTTC	CATSKGQGANYEQYF
NA	TRBV29-1	once	TRBJ2-5	TGCAGCGTGGAGGACCTGGTGGAGGGAGAGACCCAGTACTTC	CSVEDLVEGETQYF
TRBD2	TRBV7-9	NA	TRBJ2-7	TGTGCCAGCAGCATACTACTAGCGGGGGGCTCCTACGAGCAGTACTTC	CASSILLAGGSYEQYF
TRBD2	TRBV5-1	NA	TRBJ2-5	TGCGCCAGCAGCTTGGCCCTAGCGGGCGGGCGGGAGACCCAGTACTTC	CASSLALAGGRETQYF
TRBD1	TRBV27	NA	TRBJ2-7	TGTGCCAGCAGTTTAAAACAGGGGCTCACCTACGAGCAGTACTTC	CASSLKQGLTYEQYF
TRBD2	TRBV4-2	NA	TRBJ2-7	TGTGCCAGCAGCCAAGCCCAGCGGGAGTCCTACGAGCAGTACTTC	CASSQAQRESYEQYF
NA	TRBV30	NA	TRBJ1-3	TGTGCCGGGACACAGGCTGGAAACACCATATATTTT	CAGTQAGNTIYF
NA	TRBV28	few	TRBJ1-2	TGTGCCAGCAGCCTACGGTCCGGGGAGGGTGGCTACACCTTC	CASSLRSGEGGYTF
NA	TRBV4-3	NA	TRBJ1-2	TGCGCCAGCAGCCAAGACCCGGAGGGCTATGGCTACACCTTC	CASSQDPEGYGYTF
TRBD1	TRBV19	NA	TRBJ1-1	TGTGCCAGTAGGGAGACAGGGCGGACTGAAGCTTTCTTT	CASRETGRTEAFF
NA	TRBV9	NA	TRBJ1-1	TGTGCCAGCAGCGCCAAGTCAGGGGTGAACACTGAAGCTTTCTTT	CASSAKSGVNTEAFF
TRBD2	TRBV6-4	once	TRBJ2-1	TGTGCCAGCAGTGAGACTAGCGGGACCTTCAATGAGCAGTTCTTC	CASSETSGTFNEQFF
NA	TRBV5-4	NA	TRBJ1-3	TGTGCCAGCAGCTCCCGAGGGGGAGCTGGAAACACCATATATTTT	CASSSRGGAGNTIYF
NA	TRBV7-9	NA	TRBJ2-3	TGTGCCACCTCCTACCGAGATACGCAGTATTTT	CATSYRDTQYF
NA	TRBV7-2	NA	TRBJ2-5	TGTGCCAGCGGGACTCTGGGGACCCAGTACTTC	CASGTLGTQYF
NA	TRBV21-1	NA	TRBJ1-4	TGTGCCAGCAGCTTTTGGACACGTAATGAAAAACTGTTTTTT	CASSFWTRNEKLFF
NA	TRBV6-5	NA	TRBJ2-3	TGTGCCAGCAGTTACTCACTAGCACCGAGCACAGATACGCAGTATTTT	CASSYSLAPSTDTQYF
TRBD2	TRBV4-2	once	TRBJ2-7	TGTGCCAGCAGCCAAGTAGCGGGCAACTCCTACGAGCAGTACTTC	CASSQVAGNSYEQYF
NA	TRBV24-1	NA	TRBJ1-4	TGTGCCACCAGTGTGGGTGCCGGGGAAAAACTGTTTTTT	CATSVGAGEKLFF
NA	TRBV27	NA	TRBJ1-5	TGTGCCAGCAGCGCAGGAGGGTTCGGCAATCAGCCCCAGCATTTT	CASSAGGFGNQPQHF
NA	TRBV12-5	NA	TRBJ1-2	TGTGCTAGTGGTTTCTTCCTGGACAGCCGAGATTTTAATGGCTACACCTTC	CASGFFLDSRDFNGYTF
NA	TRBV18	NA	TRBJ2-2	TGTGCCAGCTCACCACCCCCGGGACAACGAATGAACACCGGGGAGCTGTTTTTT	CASSPPPGQRMNTGELFF
NA	TRBV9	NA	TRBJ2-2	TGTGCCAGCAGCCCGACTATCACCGGGGAGCTGTTTTTT	CASSPTITGELFF
TRBD2	TRBV3-1/TRBV3-2	NA	TRBJ2-1	TGTGCCAGCAGCCACTCGAATGGTCTAGCGGGAGGGCCTAGCCAGGAGTTCTTC	CASSHSNGLAGGPSQEFF
TRBD1	TRBV30	NA	TRBJ1-5	TGTGCCTATGACAGGGGGCAGAGTCAGCCCCAGCATTTT	CAYDRGQSQPQHF
NA	TRBV6-5	NA	TRBJ2-1	TGTGCCAGCAGTCTTGGACTTTACTCCTACAATGAGCAGTTCTTC	CASSLGLYSYNEQFF
NA	TRBV7-9	few	TRBJ1-1	TGTGCCAGCAGCTTAGCGGGTACAGGGAACACTGAAGCTTTCTTT	CASSLAGTGNTEAFF
NA	TRBV6-5	once	TRBJ1-2	TGTGCCAGCAGTTACTCGATTATGGCTTACTATGGCTACACCTTC	CASSYSIMAYYGYTF
TRBD1	TRBV2	NA	TRBJ2-2	TGTGCCAGCAGTGGACAGGGTTACACCGGGGAGCTGTTTTTT	CASSGQGYTGELFF
TRBD1	TRBV10-3	NA	TRBJ2-7	TGTGCCATCAGTGAGTCGCTGACAGGGGTTAACGAGCAGTACTTC	CAISESLTGVNEQYF
TRBD2	TRBV25-1	once	TRBJ2-3	TGTGCCAGCAGTGAAACGGGGCGCGGGAGGGATGATACGCAGTATTTT	CASSETGRGRDDTQYF
NA	TRBV18	once	TRBJ1-6	TGTGCCAGCTCTCGCACAGGACAGCCGGATTCACCCCTCCACTTT	CASSRTGQPDSPLHF
TRBD1	TRBV30	NA	TRBJ1-5	TGTGCCTGGAGTGGCACAGGGGACCCCTATAGCAATCAGCCCCAGCATTTT	CAWSGTGDPYSNQPQHF
TRBD1	TRBV7-9	NA	TRBJ1-1	TGTGCCAGCAGACGAGAACCGGGACAGGGAACTGAAGCTTTCTTT	CASRREPGQGTEAFF
TRBD2	TRBV19	NA	TRBJ2-7	TGTGCCAGTAGTATAGGCCTAGCGGGTCCGTACGAGCAGTACTTC	CASSIGLAGPYEQYF
TRBD1	TRBV5-4	NA	TRBJ1-1	TGTGCCAGCAGTTGGGACAGTCTGAACACTGAAGCTTTCTTT	CASSWDSLNTEAFF